The 20 T cell receptor beta chains below all came from one sample that was sequenced in a study of blood T cell repertoires in COVID-19. Profiling relied on immunoSEQ multiplex PCR, and the TCRdb table lists in-frame clones only, not all of them. The data contain under 200,000 clones, around 80% of them singletons. The sequenced sample consisted of peripheral blood. These TCRs come from an older woman with acute or convalescent COVID-19.

This chain links TRBV5-8 with TRBJ1-1; 9 bases map to TRBD1. The length of the CDR3 is 14 residues. Germline V gives CDR1 SGHTS, CDR2 YDEGEE. J gave up 8 bases and V 4 bases, and 9 bases lay outside the gene matches. The CDR3, as DNA: TGTGCCAGCAGCAGTACAGGGGGCTCGTGGGAAGCTTTCTTT. Translating it yields CASSSTGGSWEAFF.

This chain connects TRBV10-3 to TRBJ2-1, with 9 bases fitting TRBD1. The CDR3 length is 16 residues. With 10 bases clipped from V and 0 bases from J, the junction kept 10 bases outside the gene matches. CDR1 and CDR2 from the germline V gene are ENHRY and SYGVKD. CDR3 bases: TGTGCCAGCGGGACAGGGACCTCCCCCTCCTACAATGAGCAGTTCTTC. It encodes CASGTGTSPSYNEQFF.

This clone has a handful of counts. The rearrangement joins TRBV7-2 to TRBJ2-7, with 12 bases matching TRBD2. CDR3 length equals 15 residues. CDR1 is SGHTA and CDR2 is FQGNSA in the germline V gene. V lost 5 bases, J lost 7 bases, and 9 bases stayed unmatched. The CDR3 nucleotides are TGTGCCAGCAGCCCCTTAACTAGCGGGGGGACGGAGCAGTACTTC. Amino acid sequence: CASSPLTSGGTEQYF.

Only a few counts were recorded for this clone. The chain is built from TRBV7-9 and TRBJ2-7, with 12 bases identical to TRBD2. V lost 5 bases, J lost 6 bases, and 11 bases stayed unmatched. The CDR3 sequence is 16 residues long. The germline gives CDR1 SEHNR, CDR2 FQNEAQ (reference sequence). DNA for the CDR3: TGTGCCAGCAGCGCGCCCTCTAGCGGGGGGGCCGGCGAGCAGTACTTC. It translates to CASSAPSSGGAGEQYF.

The chain combines TRBV7-8 with TRBJ2-5, with 8 bases identical to TRBD2. The junction had 5 bases not matched to a gene; V was cut back by 1 base and J by 4 bases. CDR1 SGHVS and CDR2 FQNEAQ come from the germline V gene. CDR3 length: 15 residues. The CDR3: CASSLVSGGRETQYF. CDR3 DNA sequence: TGTGCCAGCAGCTTAGTGTCGGGGGGGCGAGAGACCCAGTACTTC.

This clone was seen once. This rearrangement joins TRBV6-1 to TRBJ2-2, with TRBD2 matching 13 bases. The CDR3 loop spans 18 amino acids. Per the germline V gene, CDR1 is MNHNS and CDR2 is SASEGT. After removal of 2 bases from V and 6 bases from J, the junction contained 9 bases not matched to a gene. The CDR3 sequence is CASSEPGLAGSKAGELFF. The CDR3, as DNA: TGTGCCAGCAGTGAACCGGGACTAGCGGGGTCGAAGGCCGGGGAGCTGTTTTTT.

A single count supports this clone. The chain employs TRBV29-1 and TRBJ2-1; maybe TRBD1 (6 bases). The CDR3 sequence is 15 residues long. Deletions cut 6 bases from V and 0 bases from J, with 15 bases between. Germline V gene sequence: CDR1 SQVTM, CDR2 ANQGSEA. The CDR3 DNA is TGCAGCGTGTGGACAGACCGGGGCTCCTACAATGAGCAGTTCTTC. Translating it yields CSVWTDRGSYNEQFF.

This clone was found a few times. The chain combines TRBV7-2 with TRBJ2-5, with 9 nucleotides matching TRBD2. CDR1 and CDR2 from the germline V gene are SGHTA and FQGNSA. With V trimmed by 3 bases and J by 4 bases, 6 bases remained unmatched. The CDR3 runs 15 residues. CDR3 sequence (DNA): TGTGCCAGCAGCTTCGGCGGGGGGGCCTCAGAGACCCAGTACTTC. This encodes CASSFGGGASETQYF. Using reference TRBV7-2 and TRBJ2-5 for the parts outside the CDR3, the full variable domain is GAGVSQSPSNKVTEKGKDVELRCDPISGHTALYWYRQSLGQGLEFLIYFQGNSAPDKSGLPSDRFSAERTGGSVSTLTIQRTQQEDSAVYLCASSFGGGASETQYFGPGTRLLVL.

This clone was observed once. The chain combines TRBV19 with TRBJ2-6, with no clear D. This CDR3 spans 18 amino acids. The V gene lost 2 bases and the J gene lost 0 bases, with 14 bases spanning the gap. From germline, CDR1 is LNHDA and CDR2 SQIVND (reference sequence). In nucleotides, the CDR3 is TGTGCCAGTAGTATACGATGGCAGGTCGGCTCTGGGGCCAACGTCCTGACTTTC. The encoded protein is CASSIRWQVGSGANVLTF. Combining the CDR3 with reference TRBV19 and TRBJ2-6 gives the whole variable domain DGGITQSPKYLFRKEGQNVTLSCEQNLNHDAMYWYRQDPGQGLRLIYYSQIVNDFQKGDIAEGYSVSREKKESFPLTVTSAQKNPTAFYLCASSIRWQVGSGANVLTFGAGSRLTVL.

The chain employs TRBV5-1 and TRBJ2-4; 9 bases map to TRBD1. There are 17 residues in the CDR3. After removal of 0 bases from V and 5 bases from J, the junction contained 9 bases not matched to a gene. From germline, CDR1 is SGHRS and CDR2 YFSETQ. The CDR3 protein is CASSLGGQGRKQNIQYF. The CDR3 bases are TGCGCCAGCAGCTTGGGGGGACAGGGAAGAAAGCAAAACATTCAGTACTTC.

The V call is TRBV5-4, the J call TRBJ1-2; TRBD1 agrees at 8 bases. J lost 6 bases, V lost 4 bases, and 5 bases had no gene match. The CDR3 consists of 13 residues. Germline V lookup: CDR1 SGHNT, CDR2 YYREEE (reference sequence). CDR3: CASSHDRGNGYTF. In nucleotides, the CDR3 is TGTGCCAGCAGCCACGACAGGGGAAATGGCTACACCTTC.

This rearrangement joins TRBV6-6 to TRBJ2-2; 9 bases are shared with TRBD1. The trim removed 6 bases at V and 7 bases at J, leaving 6 bases unmatched. This CDR3 spans 14 amino acids. CDR1 and CDR2 from the germline V gene are MNHNY and SVGAGI (reference sequence). The CDR3 DNA sequence: TGTGCCAGCAGCCGGGACAGGGAATTCGGGGAGCTGTTTTTT. As protein: CASSRDREFGELFF.

The V and J genes are TRBV12-3 or TRBV12-4 and TRBJ1-1; D uncertain. The CDR3 is 12 residues long. V was clipped by 5 bases and J by 0 bases, with 4 bases between them. The CDR3 coding sequence is TGTGCCAGCAGTACACTGAACACTGAAGCTTTCTTT. It translates to CASSTLNTEAFF.

This clone was found a few times. This chain connects TRBV4-3 to TRBJ1-6; TRBD1 is a possible D gene (5 bases). CDR1 and CDR2 from the germline V gene are LGHNA and YSLEER. V shed 3 bases and J shed 4 bases, with 10 bases lying between them. CDR3 size: 15 residues. CDR3 sequence (DNA): TGCGCCAGCAGCCAGGGGGGGGTGTATAATTCACCCCTCCACTTT. Protein product: CASSQGGVYNSPLHF.

The chain employs TRBV5-8 and TRBJ2-2, with D perhaps TRBD2 (5 bases). Between the trimmed V and J ends, which lost 3 bases and 2 bases, there was a span of 11 bases. The CDR3 sequence is 15 residues long. The germline CDR1 and CDR2 sequences are SGHTS and YDEGEE. The CDR3 coding sequence is TGTGCCAGCAGCTCCAGGACGGGAAACACCGGGGAGCTGTTTTTT. It specifies CASSSRTGNTGELFF. The full variable domain, in which reference TRBV5-8 and TRBJ2-2 provide the parts outside the CDR3, is EAGVTQSPTHLIKTRGQQATLRCSPISGHTSVYWYQQALGLGLQFLLWYDEGEERNRGNFPPRFSGRQFPNYSSELNVNALELEDSALYLCASSSRTGNTGELFFGEGSRLTVL.

The chain has TRBV14 and TRBJ2-7; 11 bases match TRBD1. The trim removed 4 bases at V and 3 bases at J, leaving 14 bases unmatched. The CDR3 is made up of 18 amino acids. The V gene's germline CDR1 is SGHDN and CDR2 FVKESK. The CDR3: CASSPWDRGSITYYEQYF. The CDR3 nucleotides read TGTGCCAGCAGCCCCTGGGACAGGGGGTCTATCACTTACTACGAGCAGTACTTC.

This sequence joins TRBV6-2 or TRBV6-3 and TRBJ2-3; D gene ambiguous. The CDR3 sequence is 20 residues long. V was trimmed by 0 bases and J by 2 bases, leaving 24 bases between them. CDR1 MNHEY and CDR2 SVGEGT come from the germline V gene. CDR3 bases: TGTGCCAGCAGTTACTCGCCGACTTCGGTCAGATTCGGGTCCACAGATACGCAGTATTTT. Protein sequence: CASSYSPTSVRFGSTDTQYF.

The chain has TRBV20-1 and TRBJ1-4, with D possibly TRBD1 on 5 matching bases. The CDR3 covers 11 residues. Germline V gives CDR1 DFQATT, CDR2 SNEGSKA (reference sequence). Trimming took 2 bases from V and 8 from J, leaving 6 bases between them. CDR3 in DNA: TGCAGTGCTAGATCAGGGGAAAAACTGTTTTTT. It translates to CSARSGEKLFF.

The chain links TRBV7-9 to TRBJ2-5; no definite D call. The CDR3 contains 11 residues. Trimming removed 5 bases from V and 5 bases from J, with 6 bases in between. Germline V gene lookup returns CDR1 SEHNR and CDR2 FQNEAQ (reference sequence). In DNA form, the CDR3 reads TGTGCCAGCAGCGATACTGAGACCCAGTACTTC. Residues: CASSDTETQYF.

This clone has at least ten counts. The CDR3 DNA is TGTGCCAGCAGTTATAAAGCGGGGGAACCAGGGGAGACCCAGTACTTC. The encoded protein is CASSYKAGEPGETQYF. V gene TRBV6-2 or TRBV6-3 combines with J gene TRBJ2-5; 8 nucleotides agree with TRBD2. V shed 3 bases, J shed 5 bases, and the junction held 11 bases outside the gene matches. The CDR3 totals 16 residues. Germline V gene data show CDR1 as MNHEY and CDR2 as SVGEGT.